This is a list of T cell receptor beta chains from one sample in a study of blood T cells in healthy people across ages. One entry per CDR3 protein, called by TCRdb with MiXCR from the 5' RACE reads. The repertoire includes 500,000 to 700,000 distinct CDR3 sequences, 25% to 35% of them detected once, and approximately 14% sits in the top ten. The sequenced sample consisted of blood. These receptors all come from an elderly woman in good health. CDR3s include the opening cysteine and the closing phenylalanine or tryptophan. Fields, in order: J gene, clone size, D gene, V gene, CDR3 DNA, CDR3 protein. The D gene is left open where the match is weak. Clone sizes are given selectively: once, few, many, or a class where the clone is expanded.

TRBJ2-7 | many | TRBD1 | TRBV2 | TGTGCCAGCAGCCTTGACAGGGAAACCTCCTACGAGCAGTACTTC | CASSLDRETSYEQYF
TRBJ2-3 | - | - | TRBV6-1 | TGTGCCAGCAGGGAAATTGGCCCCTCTGATACGCAGTATTTT | CASREIGPSDTQYF
TRBJ2-6 | few | - | TRBV2 | TGTGCCAGCAGTGTAAATAGGGCCAACGTCCTGACTTTC | CASSVNRANVLTF
TRBJ1-2 | - | - | TRBV7-8 | TGTGCCAGCAGCCCTGAACGGGGTGCAAACTATGACTACACCTTC | CASSPERGANYDYTF
TRBJ2-3 | - | - | TRBV12-3/TRBV12-4 | TGTGCCAGCAGTGCTTCCAGGGTAAGGGGAGATGCGCAGTATTTT | CASSASRVRGDAQYF
TRBJ1-6 | many | - | TRBV9 | TGTGCCAGCAGCGTAGAACCCGGTTCACCCCTCCACTTT | CASSVEPGSPLHF
TRBJ2-2 | - | - | TRBV9 | TGTGCCAGCAGCGTAGCTACGGGAAGGGTCACCGGGGAGCTGTTTTTT | CASSVATGRVTGELFF
TRBJ2-5 | many | - | TRBV5-1 | TGCGCCAGCAGCCCCCAGGCGGGGAGGCGGTGGGAGACCCAGTACTTC | CASSPQAGRRWETQYF
TRBJ1-1 | - | TRBD1 | TRBV20-1 | TGCAGTGCCGACAGGGGTGTTGGCACTGAAGCTTTCTTT | CSADRGVGTEAFF
TRBJ1-1 | many | - | TRBV3-1 | TGTGCCAGCAGCCAAATGCCAGAAGGTCTGAACACTGAAGCTTTCTTT | CASSQMPEGLNTEAFF
TRBJ1-6 | - | - | TRBV7-6 | TGTGCCAGCAGCTTAAGCCTCGGGGCGGCTAATTCACCCCTCCACTTT | CASSLSLGAANSPLHF
TRBJ2-5 | - | TRBD1 | TRBV7-6 | TGTGCCAGCAGCGAGGAACAGGGGTGGTGGGAGACCCAGTACTTC | CASSEEQGWWETQYF
TRBJ1-6 | many | - | TRBV2 | TGTGCCAGCAGTTCTCGCCCCACAGGGAGGAATTCACCCCTCCACTTT | CASSSRPTGRNSPLHF
TRBJ2-1 | - | TRBD2 | TRBV7-9 | TGTGCCAGCAGCTCGCGACGGGGGGTGGGCAATGAGCAGTTCTTC | CASSSRRGVGNEQFF
TRBJ2-7 | many | - | TRBV20-1 | TGCAGTGCTAGAACGCATTTCGGCTACGAGCAGTACTTC | CSARTHFGYEQYF
TRBJ1-5 | many | - | TRBV5-1 | TGCGCCAGCAGCCCGGGCGGAGGGCTCCTATATAGCAATCAGCCCCAGCATTTT | CASSPGGGLLYSNQPQHF